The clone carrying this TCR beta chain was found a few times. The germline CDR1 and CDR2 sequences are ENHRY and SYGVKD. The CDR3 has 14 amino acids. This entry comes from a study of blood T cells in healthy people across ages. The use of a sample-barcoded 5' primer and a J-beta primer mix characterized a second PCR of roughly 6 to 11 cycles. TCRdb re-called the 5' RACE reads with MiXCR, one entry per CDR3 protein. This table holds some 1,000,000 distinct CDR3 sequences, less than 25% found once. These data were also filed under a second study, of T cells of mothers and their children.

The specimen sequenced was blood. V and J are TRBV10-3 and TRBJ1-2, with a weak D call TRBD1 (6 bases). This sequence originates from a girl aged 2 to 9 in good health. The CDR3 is CVTGLDRSGYGYTF. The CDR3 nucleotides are TGTGTAACAGGGCTTGACCGGTCGGGGTATGGCTACACCTTC.